This T cell receptor (beta chain) was sequenced in a study of T cells in Graves' hyperthyroidism and ophthalmopathy. The CDR3 has 15 residues. Per the germline V gene, CDR1 is PRHDT and CDR2 is FYEKMQ (reference sequence). Trimming removed 6 bases from V and 2 bases from J, with 13 bases in between. This clonotype was detected only a few times. Not enrolled were patients with uncontrolled infection, other autoimmune disease, pregnancy or lactation. Amplification of TCR beta CDR3 regions used RNA as the template. HTBI primers drove first-round RT-PCR of the TCR CDR3. TCRdb ran MiXCR on the multiplex PCR reads and lists one entry per CDR3 protein. The sample has approximately 560,000 distinct CDR3 sequences, more than 45% seen once.

The material sequenced was peripheral blood or thyroid tissue (not recorded which). V gene TRBV13 combines with J gene TRBJ1-4, with D perhaps TRBD1 (5 bases). The source of this sequence is a woman aged 18-35 years with Graves' hyperthyroidism. In nucleotides, the CDR3 is TGTGCCAGCAGTCTCGCTGCAGGGACTAATGAAAAACTGTTTTTT. Its protein product is CASSLAAGTNEKLFF. Full variable domain (rest looked up from reference TRBV13 and TRBJ1-4): AAGVIQSPRHLIKEKRETATLKCYPIPRHDTVYWYQQGPGQDPQFLISFYEKMQSDKGSIPDRFSAQQFSDYHSELNMSSLELGDSALYFCASSLAAGTNEKLFFGSGTQLSVL.